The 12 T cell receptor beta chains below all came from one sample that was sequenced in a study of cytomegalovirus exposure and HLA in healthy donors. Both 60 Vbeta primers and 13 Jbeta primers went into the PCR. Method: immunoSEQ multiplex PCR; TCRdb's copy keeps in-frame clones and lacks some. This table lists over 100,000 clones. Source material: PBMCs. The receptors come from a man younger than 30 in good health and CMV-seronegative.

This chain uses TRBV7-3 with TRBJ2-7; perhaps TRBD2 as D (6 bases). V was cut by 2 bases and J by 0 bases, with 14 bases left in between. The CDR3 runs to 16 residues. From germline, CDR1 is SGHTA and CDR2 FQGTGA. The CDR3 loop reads CASSLLPSDNSYEQYF. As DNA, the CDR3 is TGTGCCAGCAGCTTACTCCCTAGCGACAACTCCTACGAGCAGTACTTC.

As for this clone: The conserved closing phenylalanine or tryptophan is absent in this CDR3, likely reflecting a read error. This chain's CDR3 is CASSSPGQGHNYGYTL. The CDR3 coding sequence is TGTGCCAGCAGCTCCCCGGGACAGGGGCACAACTATGGCTACACCCTC. The rearrangement links TRBV5-5 to TRBJ1-2; TRBD1 matches 10 bases. After removal of 3 bases from V and 2 bases from J, the junction contained 7 bases not matched to a gene. Germline-derived CDR1 and CDR2 are SGHKS and YYEKEE (reference sequence). The CDR3 spans 16 residues.

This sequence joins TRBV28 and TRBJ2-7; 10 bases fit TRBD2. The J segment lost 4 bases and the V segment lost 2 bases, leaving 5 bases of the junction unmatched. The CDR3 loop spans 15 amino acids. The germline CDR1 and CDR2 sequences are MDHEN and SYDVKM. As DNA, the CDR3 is TGTGCCAGCAGTTTAGGTAGCGGGAGGAGGTACGAGCAGTACTTC. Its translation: CASSLGSGRRYEQYF.

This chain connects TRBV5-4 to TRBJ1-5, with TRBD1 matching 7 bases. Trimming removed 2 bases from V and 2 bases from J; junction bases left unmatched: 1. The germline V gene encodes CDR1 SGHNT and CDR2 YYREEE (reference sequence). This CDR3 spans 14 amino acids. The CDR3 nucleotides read TGTGCCAGCAGCTTCGGGACAGGCAATCAGCCCCAGCATTTT. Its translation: CASSFGTGNQPQHF.

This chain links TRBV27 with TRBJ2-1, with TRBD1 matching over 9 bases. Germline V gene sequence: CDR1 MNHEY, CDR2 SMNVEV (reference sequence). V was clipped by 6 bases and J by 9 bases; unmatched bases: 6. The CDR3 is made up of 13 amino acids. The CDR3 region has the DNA TGTGCCAGCAGGAGACAGGGGGTGAGTGAGCAGTTCTTC. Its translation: CASRRQGVSEQFF.

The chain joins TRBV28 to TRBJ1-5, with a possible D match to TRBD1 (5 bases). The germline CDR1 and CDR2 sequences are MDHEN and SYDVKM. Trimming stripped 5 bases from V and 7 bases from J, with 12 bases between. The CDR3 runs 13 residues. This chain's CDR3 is CASSILQGQPQHF. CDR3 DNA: TGTGCCAGCAGTATACTTCAGGGACAGCCCCAGCATTTT.

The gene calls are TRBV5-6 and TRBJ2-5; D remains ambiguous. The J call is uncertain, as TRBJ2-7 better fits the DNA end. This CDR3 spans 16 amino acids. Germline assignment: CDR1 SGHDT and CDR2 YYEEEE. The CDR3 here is CASSPGTDIRAYEQYF. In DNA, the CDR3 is TGTGCCAGCAGCCCCGGAACAGACATACGAGCCTACGAGCAGTACTTC.

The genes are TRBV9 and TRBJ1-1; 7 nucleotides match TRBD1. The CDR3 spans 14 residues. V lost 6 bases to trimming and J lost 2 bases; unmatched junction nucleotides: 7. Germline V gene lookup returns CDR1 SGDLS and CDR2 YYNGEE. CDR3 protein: CASNPGDRNTEAFF. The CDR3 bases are TGTGCCAGCAACCCTGGGGACAGAAACACTGAAGCTTTCTTT.

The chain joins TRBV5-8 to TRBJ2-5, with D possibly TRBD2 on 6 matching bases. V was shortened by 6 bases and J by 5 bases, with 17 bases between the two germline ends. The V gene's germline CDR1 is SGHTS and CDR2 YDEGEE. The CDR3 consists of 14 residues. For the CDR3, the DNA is TGTGCCAGCACCTCGGGGGTCTACCTTGAGACCCAGTACTTC. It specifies CASTSGVYLETQYF.

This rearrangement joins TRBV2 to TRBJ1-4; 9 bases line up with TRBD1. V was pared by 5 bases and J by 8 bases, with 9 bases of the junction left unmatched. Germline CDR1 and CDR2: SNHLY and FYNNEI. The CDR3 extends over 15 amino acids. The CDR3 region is CASSTDRGGREKLFF. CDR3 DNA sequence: TGTGCCAGCAGTACGGACAGGGGTGGACGGGAAAAACTGTTTTTT.

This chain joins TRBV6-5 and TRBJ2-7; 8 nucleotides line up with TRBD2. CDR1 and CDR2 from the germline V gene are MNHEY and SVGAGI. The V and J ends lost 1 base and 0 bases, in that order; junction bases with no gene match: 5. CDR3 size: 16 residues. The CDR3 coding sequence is TGTGCCAGCAGTTACTTTACTAGCGGCGTCTCCTACGAGCAGTACTTC. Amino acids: CASSYFTSGVSYEQYF.

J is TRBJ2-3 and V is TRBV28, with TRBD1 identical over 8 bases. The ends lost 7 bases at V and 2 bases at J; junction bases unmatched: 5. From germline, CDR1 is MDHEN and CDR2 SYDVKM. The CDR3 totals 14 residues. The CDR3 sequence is CASKQQGVTDTQYF. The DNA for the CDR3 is TGTGCCAGCAAACAACAGGGGGTCACAGATACGCAGTATTTT.